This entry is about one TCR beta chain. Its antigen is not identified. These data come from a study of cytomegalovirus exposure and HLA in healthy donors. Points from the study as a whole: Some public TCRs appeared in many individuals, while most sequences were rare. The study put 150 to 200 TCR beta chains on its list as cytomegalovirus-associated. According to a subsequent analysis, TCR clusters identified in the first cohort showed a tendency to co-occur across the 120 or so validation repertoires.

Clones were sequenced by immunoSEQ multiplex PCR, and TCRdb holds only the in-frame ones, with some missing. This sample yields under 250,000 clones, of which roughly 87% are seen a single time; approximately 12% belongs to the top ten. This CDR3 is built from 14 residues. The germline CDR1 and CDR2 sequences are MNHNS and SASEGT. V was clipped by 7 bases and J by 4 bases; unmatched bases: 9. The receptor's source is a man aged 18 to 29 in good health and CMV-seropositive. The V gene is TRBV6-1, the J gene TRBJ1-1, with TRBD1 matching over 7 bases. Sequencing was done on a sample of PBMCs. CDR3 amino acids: CASTDRDQVTEAFF. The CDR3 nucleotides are TGTGCCAGCACCGACAGGGACCAGGTCACTGAAGCTTTCTTT.